Shown below are 13 T cell receptor beta chains from a single sample sequenced in a study of blood T cell repertoires in COVID-19. Generated by immunoSEQ multiplex PCR, the TCRdb table keeps only in-frame clones and is missing some. Among 100,000 or so clones, 92% were seen once, and the ten largest hold 5% to 7%. Specimen: peripheral blood. These receptors all come from a man between 65 and 79 years old with acute or convalescent COVID-19.

The chain uses TRBV2 and TRBJ2-4, with no clear D. Germline loops: CDR1 SNHLY, CDR2 FYNNEI. The CDR3 is made up of 11 amino acids. V was clipped by 7 bases and J by 7 bases, with 8 bases between them. Here the CDR3 DNA reads TGTGCCAGCATATATCAGAACATTCAGTACTTC. This encodes CASIYQNIQYF.

Worth noting for this clone: Within the sample, other DNA sequences also encode this same CDR3. V gene TRBV2 combines with J gene TRBJ2-1; 11 bases line up with TRBD2. CDR1 and CDR2 from the germline V gene are SNHLY and FYNNEI. The V gene end was trimmed by 4 bases and the J gene end by 9 bases; junction bases not matched to a gene: 5. The CDR3 has 14 amino acids. The DNA for the CDR3 is TGTGCCAGCAGTGTTAGCGGGGGGGCGGGTGAGCAGTTCTTC. Protein: CASSVSGGAGEQFF.

This chain connects TRBV9 to TRBJ2-2, with a tentative D call TRBD1 (6 bases). The germline V and J ends were trimmed by 5 bases and 1 base, with 9 bases remaining between them. Germline V lookup: CDR1 SGDLS, CDR2 YYNGEE. CDR3 length equals 14 residues. The CDR3 spells CASRGHENTGELFF. CDR3 DNA sequence: TGTGCCAGCAGGGGACACGAGAACACCGGGGAGCTGTTTTTT.

The chain links TRBV28 to TRBJ2-7, with 7 bases that match TRBD2. Germline V gene lookup returns CDR1 MDHEN and CDR2 SYDVKM. This CDR3 comprises 17 residues. The V gene end was trimmed by 3 bases and the J gene end by 4 bases; junction bases not matched to a gene: 15. CDR3 nucleotide sequence: TGTGCCAGCAGTTTCCTAACTGGTGGGAGGGCCTCATACGAGCAGTACTTC. Its protein product is CASSFLTGGRASYEQYF.

The J gene is TRBJ2-3, the V gene TRBV3-1 (or the pseudogene TRBV3-2), with D unresolved. The CDR3 length is 15 residues. Trimming stripped 2 bases from V and 4 bases from J, with 13 bases between. Germline V gives CDR1 LGHDT, CDR2 YNNKEL (reference sequence). The CDR3 protein is CASSQISLPSDTQYF. DNA for the CDR3: TGTGCCAGCAGCCAAATTTCTCTTCCCTCAGATACGCAGTATTTT.

The chain links TRBV7-9 to TRBJ2-1; the match to TRBD2 covers 11 bases. The V and J ends lost 5 bases and 15 bases, in that order; junction bases with no gene match: 9. The length of the CDR3 is 13 residues. Germline values: CDR1 SEHNR, CDR2 FQNEAQ (reference sequence). The CDR3 sequence: CASSIIAGGPLFF. The CDR3 DNA follows: TGTGCCAGCAGCATAATAGCGGGAGGGCCTCTGTTCTTC.

The J gene is TRBJ1-1, the V gene TRBV28, with 7 bases lining up with TRBD1. The ends lost 6 bases at V and 1 base at J; junction bases unmatched: 2. Germline V gene data show CDR1 as MDHEN and CDR2 as SYDVKM. The length of the CDR3 is 13 residues. The CDR3 sequence is CASRDRRNTEAFF. CDR3 DNA sequence: TGTGCCAGCAGGGACAGGAGGAACACTGAAGCTTTCTTT. The whole variable domain, filled in from reference TRBV28 and TRBJ1-1, reads DVKVTQSSRYLVKRTGEKVFLECVQDMDHENMFWYRQDPGLGLRLIYFSYDVKMKEKGDIPEGYSVSREKKERFSLILESASTNQTSMYLCASRDRRNTEAFFGQGTRLTVV.

The rearrangement joins TRBV5-4 to TRBJ2-5, with D possibly TRBD2 on 5 matching bases. This CDR3 contains 14 residues. CDR1 is SGHNT, CDR2 YYREEE, per germline (reference sequence). Trimming took 4 bases from V and 2 from J, leaving 12 bases between them. The CDR3 bases are TGTGCCAGCAGCCCCCCCGGGAAACAAGAGACCCAGTACTTC. This encodes CASSPPGKQETQYF. Full variable domain (remainder filled in from reference TRBV5-4 and TRBJ2-5): ETGVTQSPTHLIKTRGQQVTLRCSSQSGHNTVSWYQQALGQGPQFIFQYYREEENGRGNFPPRFSGLQFPNYSSELNVNALELDDSALYLCASSPPGKQETQYFGPGTRLLVL.

The V call is TRBV6-1, the J call TRBJ2-7; 12 bases match TRBD2. This CDR3 comprises 19 residues. The germline CDR1 and CDR2 sequences are MNHNS and SASEGT. V lost 2 bases, J lost 1 base, and 12 bases stayed unmatched. CDR3 sequence reads: CASSEFGETSGSLSYEQYF. CDR3 sequence (DNA): TGTGCCAGCAGTGAATTTGGGGAGACTAGCGGGAGTTTGTCCTACGAGCAGTACTTC.

The chain employs TRBV10-3 and TRBJ2-1; the D is unclear. Trimming removed 3 bases from V and 3 bases from J, with 6 bases in between. Germline CDR1 ENHRY, CDR2 SYGVKD. CDR3 length equals 13 residues. CDR3 nucleotides: TGTGCCATCAGTGATTACGGCTACAATGAGCAGTTCTTC. It codes for CAISDYGYNEQFF.

The V gene is TRBV4-1, the J gene TRBJ1-5, with TRBD1 identical over 9 bases. CDR3 length: 16 residues. Per the germline V gene, CDR1 is MGHRA and CDR2 is YSYEKL. After removal of 1 base from V and 3 bases from J, the junction contained 4 bases not matched to a gene. DNA for the CDR3: TGCGCCAGCAGCCAAGTTCAACAGGGGGCCAATCAGCCCCAGCATTTT. Translating gives CASSQVQQGANQPQHF.

The chain has TRBV19 and TRBJ2-1; 13 bases match TRBD2. The CDR3 runs 16 residues. J gave up 1 base and V 6 bases, and 3 bases lay outside the gene matches. Germline-derived CDR1 and CDR2 are LNHDA and SQIVND (reference sequence). The CDR3: CASSPTSGGSYNEQFF. CDR3 DNA: TGTGCCAGTAGCCCGACTAGCGGGGGGTCCTACAATGAGCAGTTCTTC. Variable domain in full (rest from reference TRBV19 and TRBJ2-1): DGGITQSPKYLFRKEGQNVTLSCEQNLNHDAMYWYRQDPGQGLRLIYYSQIVNDFQKGDIAEGYSVSREKKESFPLTVTSAQKNPTAFYLCASSPTSGGSYNEQFFGPGTRLTVL.

V gene TRBV7-2 combines with J gene TRBJ1-5; D not resolved. The CDR3 totals 16 residues. The V gene lost 2 bases and the J gene lost 0 bases, with 11 bases spanning the gap. Germline-derived CDR1 and CDR2 are SGHTA and FQGNSA. The CDR3 sequence is CASSLSDTHSNQPQHF. CDR3 in DNA: TGTGCCAGCAGCTTAAGTGACACCCATAGCAATCAGCCCCAGCATTTT.